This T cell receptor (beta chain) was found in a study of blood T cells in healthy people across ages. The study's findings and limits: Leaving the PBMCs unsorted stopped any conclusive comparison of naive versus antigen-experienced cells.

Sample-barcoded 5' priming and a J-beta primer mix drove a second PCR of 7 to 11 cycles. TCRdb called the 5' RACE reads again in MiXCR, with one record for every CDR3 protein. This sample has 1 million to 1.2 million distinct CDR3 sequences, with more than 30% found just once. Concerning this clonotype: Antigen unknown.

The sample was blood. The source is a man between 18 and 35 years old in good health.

The CDR3 protein is CASSYIGVGNQPQHF. CDR3 nucleotide sequence: TGTGCCAGCAGTTACATTGGGGTAGGCAATCAGCCCCAGCATTTT. The rearrangement joins TRBV6-2 or TRBV6-3 to TRBJ1-5; D is unresolved. This CDR3 contains 15 residues. Germline V gives CDR1 MNHEY, CDR2 SVGEGT. Trimming shortened V by 2 bases and J by 2 bases, and 10 bases separated the two germline ends.